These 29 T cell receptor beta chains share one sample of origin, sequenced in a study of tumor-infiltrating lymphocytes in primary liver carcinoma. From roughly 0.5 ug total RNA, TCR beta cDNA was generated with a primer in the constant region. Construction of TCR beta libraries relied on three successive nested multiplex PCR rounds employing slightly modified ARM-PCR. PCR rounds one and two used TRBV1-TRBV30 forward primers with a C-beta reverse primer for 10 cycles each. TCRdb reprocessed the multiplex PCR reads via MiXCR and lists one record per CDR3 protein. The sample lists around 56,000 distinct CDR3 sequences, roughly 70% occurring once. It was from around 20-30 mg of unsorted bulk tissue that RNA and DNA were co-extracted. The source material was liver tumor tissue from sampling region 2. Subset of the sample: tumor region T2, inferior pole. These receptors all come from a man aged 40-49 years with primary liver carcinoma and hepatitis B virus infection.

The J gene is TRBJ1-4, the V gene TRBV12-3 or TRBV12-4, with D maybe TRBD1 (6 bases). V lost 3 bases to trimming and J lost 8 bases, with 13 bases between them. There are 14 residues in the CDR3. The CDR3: CASSFSQGGEKLFF. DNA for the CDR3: TGTGCCAGCAGTTTTTCACAGGGAGGAGAAAAACTGTTTTTT.

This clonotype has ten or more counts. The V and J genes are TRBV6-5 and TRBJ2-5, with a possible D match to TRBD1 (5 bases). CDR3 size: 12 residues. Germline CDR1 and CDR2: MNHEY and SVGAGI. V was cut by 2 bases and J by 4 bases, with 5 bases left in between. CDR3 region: CASSYGAETQYF. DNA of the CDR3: TGTGCCAGCAGTTACGGGGCAGAGACCCAGTACTTC.

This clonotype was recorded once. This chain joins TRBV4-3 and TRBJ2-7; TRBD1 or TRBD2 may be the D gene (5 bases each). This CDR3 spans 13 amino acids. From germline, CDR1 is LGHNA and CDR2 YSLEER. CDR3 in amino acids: CAGSQVYGREKYF. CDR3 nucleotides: TGCGCTGGCAGCCAAGTTTATGGCAGGGAGAAGTACTTC.

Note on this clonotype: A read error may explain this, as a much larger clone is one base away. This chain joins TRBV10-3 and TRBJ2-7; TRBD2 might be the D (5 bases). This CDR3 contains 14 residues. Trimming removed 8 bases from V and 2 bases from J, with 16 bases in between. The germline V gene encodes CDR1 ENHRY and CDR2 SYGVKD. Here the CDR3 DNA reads TGTGCCATCTCTGACACCTTGACTACCTACGAGCAGTACTTC. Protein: CAISDTLTTYEQYF.

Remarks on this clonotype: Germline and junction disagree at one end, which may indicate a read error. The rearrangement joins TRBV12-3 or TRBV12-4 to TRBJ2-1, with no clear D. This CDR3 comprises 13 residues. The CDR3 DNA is TGTGCCAGCAGTCCCCACACCGACAATAAGCAGTTCTTC. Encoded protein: CASSPHTDNKQFF.

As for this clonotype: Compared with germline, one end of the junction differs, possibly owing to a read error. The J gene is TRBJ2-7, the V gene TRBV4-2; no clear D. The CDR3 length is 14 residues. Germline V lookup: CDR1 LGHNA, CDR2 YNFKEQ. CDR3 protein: CASSQEGLACELYF. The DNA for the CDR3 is TGTGCCAGCAGCCAAGAGGGCTTGGCGTGCGAGCTGTACTTC.

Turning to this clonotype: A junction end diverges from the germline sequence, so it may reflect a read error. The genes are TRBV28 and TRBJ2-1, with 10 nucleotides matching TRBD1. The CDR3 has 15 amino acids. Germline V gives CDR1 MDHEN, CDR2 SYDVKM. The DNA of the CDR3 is TGTGCCAGCAGTACCGGGGGACAGGGGATGGGTGAGCAGTTTTTC. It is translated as CASSTGGQGMGEQFF.

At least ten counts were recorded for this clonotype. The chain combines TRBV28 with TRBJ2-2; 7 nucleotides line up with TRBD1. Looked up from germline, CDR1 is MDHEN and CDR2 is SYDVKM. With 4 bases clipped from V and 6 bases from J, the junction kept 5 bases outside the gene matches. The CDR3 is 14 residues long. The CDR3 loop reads CASSSDRDPGELFF. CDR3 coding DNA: TGTGCCAGCAGTTCAGACAGGGATCCCGGGGAGCTGTTTTTT.

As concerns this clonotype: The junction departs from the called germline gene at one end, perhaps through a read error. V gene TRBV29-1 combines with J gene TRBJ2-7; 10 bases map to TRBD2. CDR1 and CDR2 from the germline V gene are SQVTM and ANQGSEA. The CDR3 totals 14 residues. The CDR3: CSVEDLAGVPEQYF. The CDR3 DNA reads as TGCAGTGTTGAAGACCTAGCGGGAGTCCCCGAGCAGTACTTC.

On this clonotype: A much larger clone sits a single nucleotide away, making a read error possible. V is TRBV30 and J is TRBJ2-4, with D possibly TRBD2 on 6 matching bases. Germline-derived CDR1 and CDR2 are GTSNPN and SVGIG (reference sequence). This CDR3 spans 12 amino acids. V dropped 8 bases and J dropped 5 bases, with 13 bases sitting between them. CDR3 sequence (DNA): TGTGCCGGAGGGGCGCAGGAAAACATTCAGTACTTC. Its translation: CAGGAQENIQYF.

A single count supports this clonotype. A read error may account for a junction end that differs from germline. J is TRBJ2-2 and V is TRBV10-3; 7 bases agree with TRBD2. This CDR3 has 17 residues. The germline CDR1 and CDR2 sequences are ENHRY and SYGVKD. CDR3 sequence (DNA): TGTGCCATCAGTGAGTCGGGGGGGACCAGGAACACCGGGGGGCTGTTTTTT. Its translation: CAISESGGTRNTGGLFF.

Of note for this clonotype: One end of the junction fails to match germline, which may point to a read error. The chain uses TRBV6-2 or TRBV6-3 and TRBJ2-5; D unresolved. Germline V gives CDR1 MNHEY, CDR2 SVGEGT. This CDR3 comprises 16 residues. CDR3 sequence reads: CVSSYSLTAGLETQYF. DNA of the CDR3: TGTGTCAGCAGTTACTCGCTTACGGCAGGTCTCGAGACCCAGTACTTC.

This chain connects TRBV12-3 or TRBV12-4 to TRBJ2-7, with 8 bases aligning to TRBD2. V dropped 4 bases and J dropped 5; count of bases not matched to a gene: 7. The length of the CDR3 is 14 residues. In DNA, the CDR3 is TGTGCCAGCAGTTCAGCGGGAGTAAGGAACGAGCAGTACTTC. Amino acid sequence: CASSSAGVRNEQYF.

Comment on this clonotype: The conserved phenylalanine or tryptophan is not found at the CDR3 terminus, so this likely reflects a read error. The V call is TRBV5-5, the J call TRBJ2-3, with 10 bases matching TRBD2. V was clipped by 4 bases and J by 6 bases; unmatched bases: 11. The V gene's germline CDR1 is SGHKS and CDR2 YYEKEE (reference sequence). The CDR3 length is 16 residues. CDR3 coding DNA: TGTGCCAGCAGCCTCTTAGCAGCGGGAGGGGGGGATACGCAGTATCTT. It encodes CASSLLAAGGGDTQYL.

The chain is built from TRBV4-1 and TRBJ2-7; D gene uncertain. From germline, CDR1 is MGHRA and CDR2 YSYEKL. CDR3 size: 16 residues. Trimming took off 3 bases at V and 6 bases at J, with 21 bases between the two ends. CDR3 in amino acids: CASSHDRTCATLEQYF. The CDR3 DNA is TGCGCCAGCAGCCATGATCGAACATGTGCCACCCTCGAGCAGTACTTC.

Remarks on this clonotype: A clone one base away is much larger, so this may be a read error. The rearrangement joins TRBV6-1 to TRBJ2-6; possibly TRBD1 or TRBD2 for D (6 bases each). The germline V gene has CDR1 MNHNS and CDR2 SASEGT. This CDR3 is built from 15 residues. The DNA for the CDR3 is TGTGCCAGCAGTGATAGGGGGGTTGGGGCCAACGCCCTGACTTTC. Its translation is CASSDRGVGANALTF.

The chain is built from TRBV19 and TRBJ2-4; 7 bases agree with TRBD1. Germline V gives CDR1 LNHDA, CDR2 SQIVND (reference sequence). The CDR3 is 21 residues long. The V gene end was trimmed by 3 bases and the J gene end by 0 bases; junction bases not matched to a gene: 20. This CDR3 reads CASSIEGQGTRGHRAKNIQYF. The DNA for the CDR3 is TGTGCCAGTAGTATTGAGGGCCAGGGAACTAGGGGGCATAGAGCCAAAAACATTCAGTACTTC.

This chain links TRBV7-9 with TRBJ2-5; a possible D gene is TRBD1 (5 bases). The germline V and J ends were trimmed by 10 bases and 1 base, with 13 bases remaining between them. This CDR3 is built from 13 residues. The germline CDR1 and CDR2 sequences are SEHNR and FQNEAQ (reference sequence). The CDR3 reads CANRLRGQETQYF. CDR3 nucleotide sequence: TGTGCCAACAGATTAAGGGGCCAAGAGACCCAGTACTTC.

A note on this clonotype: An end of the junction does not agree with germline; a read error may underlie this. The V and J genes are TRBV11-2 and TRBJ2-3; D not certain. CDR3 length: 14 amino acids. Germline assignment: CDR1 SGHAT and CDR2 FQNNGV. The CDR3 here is CVSILEASWDAQYF. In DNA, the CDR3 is TGTGTCAGCATCTTAGAGGCATCCTGGGATGCGCAGTATTTT.

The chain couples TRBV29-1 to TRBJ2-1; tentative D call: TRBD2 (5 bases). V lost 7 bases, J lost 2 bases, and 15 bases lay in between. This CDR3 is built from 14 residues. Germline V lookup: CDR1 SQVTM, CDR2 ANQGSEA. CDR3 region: CSGRTGRPYNEQFF. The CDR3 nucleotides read TGCAGCGGGAGGACTGGGCGACCCTACAATGAGCAGTTCTTC.

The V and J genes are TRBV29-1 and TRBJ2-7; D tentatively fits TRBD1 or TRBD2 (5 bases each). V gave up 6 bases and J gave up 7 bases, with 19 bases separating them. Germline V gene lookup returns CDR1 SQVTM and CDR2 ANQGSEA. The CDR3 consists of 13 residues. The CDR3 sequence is CSVTRTLGGEQYV. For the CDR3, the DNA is TGCAGCGTCACCAGGACTCTTGGGGGTGAGCAGTACGTC.

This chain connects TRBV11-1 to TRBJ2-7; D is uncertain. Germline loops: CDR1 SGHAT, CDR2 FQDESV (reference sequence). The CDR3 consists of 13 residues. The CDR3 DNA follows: TGTATCAGCAGCTTAACACCCAGTGGCGAGCAGTACTTC. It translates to CISSLTPSGEQYF.

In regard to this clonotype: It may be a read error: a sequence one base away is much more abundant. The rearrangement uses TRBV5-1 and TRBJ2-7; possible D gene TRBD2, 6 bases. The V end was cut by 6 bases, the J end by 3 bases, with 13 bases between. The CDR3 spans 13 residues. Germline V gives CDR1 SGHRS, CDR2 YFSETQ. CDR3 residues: CASNQGAGYEQYF. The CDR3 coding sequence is TGCGCCAGCAATCAGGGAGCGGGCTACGAGCAGTACTTC.

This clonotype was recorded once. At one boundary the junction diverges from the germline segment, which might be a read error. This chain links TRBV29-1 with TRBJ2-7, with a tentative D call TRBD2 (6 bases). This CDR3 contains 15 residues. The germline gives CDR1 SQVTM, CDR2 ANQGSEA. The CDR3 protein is CSIEDPGGSSYEQYF. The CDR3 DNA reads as TGCAGCATTGAAGACCCAGGAGGGAGCTCCTACGAGCAGTATTTC.

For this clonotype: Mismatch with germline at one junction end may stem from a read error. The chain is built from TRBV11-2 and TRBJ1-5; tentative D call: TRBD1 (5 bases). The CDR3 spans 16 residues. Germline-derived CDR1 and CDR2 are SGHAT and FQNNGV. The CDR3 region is CTSSLAGGQLNQPQHF. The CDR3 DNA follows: TGTACCAGCAGCTTAGCGGGGGGTCAGCTCAATCAGCCCCAGCATTTT.

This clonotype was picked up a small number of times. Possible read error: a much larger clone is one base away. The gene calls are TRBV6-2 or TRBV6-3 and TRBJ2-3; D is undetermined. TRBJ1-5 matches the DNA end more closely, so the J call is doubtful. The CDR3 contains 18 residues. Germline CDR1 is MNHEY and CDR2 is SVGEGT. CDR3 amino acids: CASSFSPRLLEGTDTQHF. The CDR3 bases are TGTGCCAGCAGTTTCTCCCCGCGTCTCTTGGAGGGTACAGATACGCAGCATTTT.

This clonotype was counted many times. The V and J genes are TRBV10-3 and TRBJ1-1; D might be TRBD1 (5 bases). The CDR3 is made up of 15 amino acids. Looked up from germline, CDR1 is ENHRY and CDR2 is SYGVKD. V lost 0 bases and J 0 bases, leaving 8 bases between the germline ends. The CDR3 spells CAISESPGMNTEAFF. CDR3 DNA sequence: TGTGCCATCAGTGAGTCTCCAGGGATGAACACTGAAGCTTTCTTT.

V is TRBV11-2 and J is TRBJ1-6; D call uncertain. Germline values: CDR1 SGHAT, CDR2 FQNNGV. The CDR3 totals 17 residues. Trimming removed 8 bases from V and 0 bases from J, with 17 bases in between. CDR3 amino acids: CASGEEAYLSYNSPLHF. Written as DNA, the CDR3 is TGTGCCAGCGGGGAGGAAGCATATCTCTCCTATAATTCACCCCTCCACTTT. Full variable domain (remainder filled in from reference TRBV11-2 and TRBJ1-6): EAGVAQSPRYKIIEKRQSVAFWCNPISGHATLYWYQQILGQGPKLLIQFQNNGVVDDSQLPKDRFSAERLKGVDSTLKIQPAKLEDSAVYLCASGEEAYLSYNSPLHFGNGTRLTVT.

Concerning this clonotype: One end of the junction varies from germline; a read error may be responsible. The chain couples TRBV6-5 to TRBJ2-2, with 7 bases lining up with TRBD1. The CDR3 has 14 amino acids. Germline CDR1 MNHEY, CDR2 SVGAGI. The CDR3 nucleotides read TGTACCAGCAGTTATGGGGGTCTTACAGGGGAGCTGTTCTTT. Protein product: CTSSYGGLTGELFF.